These 22 T cell receptor beta chains came from one sample sequenced in a study of T cell repertoires in cytomegalovirus infection. For these receptors, no antigen is known. Each CDR3 protein is one row after TCRdb ran MiXCR on the reads. The data show about 770,000 distinct CDR3 sequences, with approximately 32% seen just once and about an eighth held by the top ten. Source: cultured CD8+ T cells from PBMCs, taken from culture after CMV antigen stimulation. The receptors were gathered from a human donor in good health (CMV status not recorded). Some clones in this sample may be carry-over from other donors' samples.

The chain combines TRBV6-2 or TRBV6-3 with TRBJ1-1, with D hard to call. Germline-derived CDR1 and CDR2 are MNHEY and SVGEGT. V was trimmed by 8 bases and J by 0 bases, leaving 10 bases between them. This CDR3 comprises 13 residues. CDR3: CASGWHLNTEAFF. The CDR3, as DNA: TGTGCCAGCGGGTGGCACTTGAACACTGAAGCTTTCTTT.

The rearrangement uses TRBV6-1 and TRBJ1-1; D is ambiguous. Germline values: CDR1 MNHNS, CDR2 SASEGT. The CDR3 consists of 13 residues. Deletions cut 2 bases from V and 5 bases from J, with 9 bases between. CDR3 residues: CASSENSLTEAFF. The DNA of the CDR3 is TGTGCCAGCAGTGAAAACAGCCTAACTGAAGCTTTCTTT.

This chain links TRBV15 with TRBJ2-2; no clear D gene. Per the germline V gene, CDR1 is LNHNV and CDR2 is YYDKDF (reference sequence). V was pared by 7 bases and J by 1 base, with 4 bases between. This CDR3 has 12 residues. This chain's CDR3 is CATNMNTGELFF. In nucleotides, the CDR3 is TGTGCCACCAACATGAACACCGGGGAGCTGTTTTTT.

The DNA for the CDR3 is TGTGCCAGCAGCCATTGGCAGGCAGTCGACTACGAGCAGTACTTC. The encoded protein is CASSHWQAVDYEQYF. The V call is TRBV3-1, the J call TRBJ2-7; the D is unclear. V lost 3 bases and J 3 bases, leaving 15 bases between the germline ends. Looked up from germline, CDR1 is LGHDT and CDR2 is YNNKEL (reference sequence). The CDR3 spans 15 residues.

The chain uses TRBV11-2 and TRBJ2-3; D unresolved. The ends were cut back, 4 bases at V and 5 bases at J, with 4 bases in the middle. From germline, CDR1 is SGHAT and CDR2 FQNNGV. CDR3 length: 11 residues. CDR3 residues: CASSWLDTQYF. CDR3 nucleotide sequence: TGTGCCAGCAGCTGGCTAGATACGCAGTATTTT.

J is TRBJ1-1 and V is TRBV19; no definite D call. The germline V gene encodes CDR1 LNHDA and CDR2 SQIVND (reference sequence). The CDR3 consists of 12 residues. Trimming left V 7 bases short and J 7 bases short, with 13 bases between. As DNA, the CDR3 is TGTGCCAGTATCGATAGGATGCTTGAAGCTTTCTTT. As protein: CASIDRMLEAFF.

Worth noting for this clonotype: A junction boundary mismatches the germline segment, possibly from a read error. The chain employs TRBV13 and TRBJ2-5; 13 positions agree with TRBD2. This CDR3 contains 15 residues. The V gene's germline CDR1 is PRHDT and CDR2 FYEKMQ (reference sequence). The CDR3 sequence is CASSSRKLAGGRLHF. The CDR3 DNA reads as TGTGCCAGCAGCTCACGGAAACTAGCGGGGGGGAGGCTGCACTTC. Drawing the rest from reference TRBV13 and TRBJ2-5, the complete variable domain is AAGVIQSPRHLIKEKRETATLKCYPIPRHDTVYWYQQGPGQDPQFLISFYEKMQSDKGSIPDRFSAQQFSDYHSELNMSSLELGDSALYFCASSSRKLAGGRLHFGPGTRLLVL.

This clonotype came up a few times. The J gene is TRBJ1-2, the V gene TRBV13, with 9 bases fitting TRBD1. J gave up 4 bases and V 0 bases, and 12 bases lay outside the gene matches. Germline V lookup: CDR1 PRHDT, CDR2 FYEKMQ (reference sequence). The CDR3 runs 18 residues. This CDR3 reads CASSLGLQGANPFYGYTF. DNA of the CDR3: TGTGCCAGCAGCTTAGGCCTACAGGGGGCTAATCCTTTCTATGGCTACACCTTC.

The chain employs TRBV20-1 and TRBJ2-1; 7 bases are shared with TRBD2. With V trimmed by 0 bases and J by 0 bases, 8 bases remained unmatched. CDR3 length: 17 residues. Germline lookup yields CDR1 DFQATT and CDR2 SNEGSKA (reference sequence). The CDR3 here is CSARDTGGGFSYNEQFF. The CDR3 DNA follows: TGCAGTGCTAGAGATACTGGCGGGGGATTCTCCTACAATGAGCAGTTCTTC.

The rearrangement uses TRBV2 and TRBJ2-3; possibly TRBD1 for D (6 bases). Germline CDR1 reads SNHLY; CDR2 reads FYNNEI. The CDR3 spans 17 residues. The V and J ends lost 6 bases and 2 bases respectively, with 21 bases between them. CDR3 protein: CASRDSPGQQTTDTQYF. The CDR3 DNA sequence: TGTGCCAGCAGAGATTCACCGGGACAACAGACCACAGATACGCAGTATTTT.

The gene calls are TRBV10-3 and TRBJ2-1; D may be TRBD1 (5 bases). The CDR3 runs 15 residues. V was pared by 6 bases and J by 3 bases, with 15 bases between. CDR1 is ENHRY, CDR2 SYGVKD, per germline. The CDR3 loop reads CAIRGDSPNYNEQFF. The DNA for the CDR3 is TGTGCCATCAGAGGAGACAGTCCAAACTACAATGAGCAGTTCTTC.

This clonotype was seen a few times. The chain uses TRBV5-6 and TRBJ2-7; no clear D gene. This CDR3 is 15 amino acids long. The V gene's germline CDR1 is SGHDT and CDR2 YYEEEE. V was cut by 1 base and J by 5 bases, with 16 bases left in between. In DNA, the CDR3 is TGTGCCAGCAGCTTGCATTCCGGGTTCAACAACGAGCAGTACGTC. Translating it yields CASSLHSGFNNEQYV.

The chain is built from TRBV19 and TRBJ1-5; D is ambiguous. CDR1 is LNHDA, CDR2 SQIVND, per germline (reference sequence). The CDR3 extends over 16 amino acids. V lost 5 bases to trimming and J lost 0 bases, with 14 bases between them. The CDR3 DNA sequence: TGTGCCAGTAGTGACGCGACCGTCTATAGCAATCAGCCCCAGCATTTT. Translating it yields CASSDATVYSNQPQHF.

This clonotype has at least ten counts. In DNA, the CDR3 is TGTGCCAGCAGCACGGACAGGGGAAACAATCAGCCCCAGCATTTT. Translated, it gives CASSTDRGNNQPQHF. The chain is built from TRBV7-9 and TRBJ1-5; 9 bases align to TRBD1. The CDR3 contains 15 residues. V was clipped by 5 bases and J by 3 bases; unmatched bases: 5. Germline V CDR1 and CDR2: SEHNR, FQNEAQ (reference sequence).

This clonotype has more than one count but fewer than ten. The chain recombines TRBV6-5 with TRBJ1-1; 10 bases map to TRBD1. The trim removed 5 bases at V and 3 bases at J, leaving 6 bases unmatched. CDR3 length equals 15 residues. CDR1 is MNHEY and CDR2 is SVGAGI in the germline V gene. CDR3 sequence (DNA): TGTGCCAGCAGTAAGACCGGGACAGGGGACACTGAAGCTTTCTTT. Its translation: CASSKTGTGDTEAFF.

This chain joins TRBV6-8 and TRBJ1-1; D perhaps matches TRBD1 (5 bases). Trimming took off 0 bases at V and 5 bases at J, with 13 bases between the two ends. The CDR3 totals 15 residues. The V gene's germline CDR1 is MNHGY and CDR2 SAAAGT. CDR3 bases: TGTGCCAGCAGTTACTCGAACGCAGGGCGGACTGAAGCTTTCTTT. Amino acids: CASSYSNAGRTEAFF.

The chain carries TRBV28 and TRBJ2-1; D is unclear. V dropped 2 bases and J dropped 8 bases, with 19 bases sitting between them. Germline CDR1 reads MDHEN; CDR2 reads SYDVKM. CDR3 length: 16 residues. The CDR3: CASSLGRSIRPHEQFF. CDR3 sequence (DNA): TGTGCCAGCAGTTTAGGGCGGTCCATCCGCCCCCATGAGCAGTTCTTC. The full variable domain, its missing parts supplied by reference TRBV28 and TRBJ2-1, is DVKVTQSSRYLVKRTGEKVFLECVQDMDHENMFWYRQDPGLGLRLIYFSYDVKMKEKGDIPEGYSVSREKKERFSLILESASTNQTSMYLCASSLGRSIRPHEQFFGPGTRLTVL.

In this sample, this clonotype turned up once. Germline and junction disagree at one end, which may indicate a read error. The rearrangement joins TRBV19 to TRBJ2-1; D remains unclear. Germline V CDR1 and CDR2: LNHDA, SQIVND (reference sequence). There are 15 residues in the CDR3. The CDR3 DNA follows: TGTGCCGGTAGTCCCCGGCCGGAAGGCTACAATGAGCAGTTCTTC. Translating gives CAGSPRPEGYNEQFF.

This clonotype showed up just a few times. V is TRBV4-1 and J is TRBJ1-5; D gene uncertain. This CDR3 comprises 16 residues. Trimming cost V 4 bases and J 3 bases, with 16 bases left between them. CDR1 is MGHRA, CDR2 YSYEKL, per germline. The CDR3 spells CASSLVAGRLNQPQHF. CDR3 nucleotide sequence: TGCGCCAGCAGCCTGGTGGCGGGCAGGCTCAATCAGCCCCAGCATTTT.

The V call is TRBV2, the J call TRBJ2-7; D perhaps matches TRBD1 (6 bases). Germline assignment: CDR1 SNHLY and CDR2 FYNNEI. Trimming shortened V by 5 bases and J by 3 bases, and 23 bases separated the two germline ends. The CDR3 contains 17 residues. The chain's CDR3 is CASSLPDLGQKLYEQYF. In nucleotides, the CDR3 is TGTGCCAGCAGTCTACCAGACCTCGGACAGAAACTCTACGAGCAGTACTTC.

The V call is TRBV27, the J call TRBJ1-5; perhaps TRBD1 as D (6 bases). The V gene's germline CDR1 is MNHEY and CDR2 SMNVEV (reference sequence). The V gene lost 5 bases and the J gene lost 7 bases, with 9 bases spanning the gap. The CDR3 runs to 12 residues. CDR3 DNA: TGTGCCAGCAGTCAAACAGGGCAGCCCCAGCATTTT. This translates into CASSQTGQPQHF.

The chain uses TRBV14 and TRBJ2-7; tentatively, D is TRBD2 (6 bases). The germline V and J ends were trimmed by 4 bases and 1 base, with 14 bases remaining between them. Per the germline V gene, CDR1 is SGHDN and CDR2 is FVKESK. The CDR3 loop spans 15 amino acids. The CDR3 coding sequence is TGTGCCAGCAGCCGTTGTGGGGCGGGGTCCTACGAGCAGTACGTC. Its protein product is CASSRCGAGSYEQYV.